Following are 20 T cell receptor beta chains from one sample sequenced in a study of T cell responses to AZD1222 COVID-19 vaccine. Libraries were prepared by immunoSEQ multiplex PCR; TCRdb keeps only in-frame clonotypes and omits some of them. The profile covers about 120,000 clones, with around nine tenths appearing a single time and 12% taken by the ten largest. Source: peripheral blood, taken on day 0 of AZD1222 vaccination. The source is an adult in good health.

This chain's CDR3 is CASSTLGGGFNQPQHF. Written as DNA, the CDR3 is TGTGCCAGCAGCACCCTGGGCGGGGGCTTCAATCAGCCCCAGCATTTT. The rearrangement joins TRBV28 to TRBJ1-5; tentatively, D is TRBD1 (6 bases). Trimming took off 6 bases at V and 3 bases at J, with 18 bases between the two ends. The CDR3 has 16 residues. Germline CDR1 is MDHEN and CDR2 is SYDVKM. Full variable domain (outside the CDR3, taken from reference TRBV28 and TRBJ1-5): DVKVTQSSRYLVKRTGEKVFLECVQDMDHENMFWYRQDPGLGLRLIYFSYDVKMKEKGDIPEGYSVSREKKERFSLILESASTNQTSMYLCASSTLGGGFNQPQHFGDGTRLSIL.

This chain connects TRBV5-1 to TRBJ2-3; tentatively, D is TRBD2 (6 bases). Germline V CDR1 and CDR2: SGHRS, YFSETQ. Trimming took 3 bases from V and 2 from J, leaving 10 bases between them. The CDR3 contains 14 residues. CDR3 sequence reads: CASSWGDATDTQYF. The CDR3, as DNA: TGCGCCAGCAGCTGGGGGGACGCCACAGATACGCAGTATTTT.

The chain has TRBV28 and TRBJ1-1; D remains ambiguous. CDR3 length: 12 residues. Germline values: CDR1 MDHEN, CDR2 SYDVKM. Trimming stripped 5 bases from V and 0 bases from J, with 4 bases between. CDR3 nucleotide sequence: TGTGCCAGCAGTGAGATGAACACTGAAGCTTTCTTT. Translation gives CASSEMNTEAFF.

The genes are TRBV20-1 and TRBJ2-1, with D unresolved. V was cut by 6 bases and J by 7 bases, with 10 bases left in between. Germline V CDR1 and CDR2: DFQATT, SNEGSKA (reference sequence). The CDR3 is made up of 11 amino acids. CDR3 nucleotide sequence: TGCAGTGCAACGGACGGGAATGAGCAGTTCTTC. This encodes CSATDGNEQFF.

This clone was recorded once. This same CDR3 is encoded by further DNA sequences in the sample. V is TRBV6-5 and J is TRBJ2-2; D possibly matches TRBD1 or TRBD2 (6 bases each). Deletions cut 8 bases from V and 6 bases from J, with 10 bases between. Germline V CDR1 and CDR2: MNHEY, SVGAGI. The CDR3 consists of 12 residues. The CDR3 nucleotides are TGTGCCAGCGTTGGGGGGCCCGGGGAGCTGTTTTTT. The encoded protein is CASVGGPGELFF.

V is TRBV29-1 and J is TRBJ2-3, with 11 positions matching TRBD2. The CDR3 contains 15 residues. The junction had 3 bases not matched to a gene; V was cut back by 1 base and J by 3 bases. Per germline, CDR1 SQVTM and CDR2 ANQGSEA. The CDR3 nucleotides are TGCAGCGTTGAAGTAGCGGGAGGGGGGACAGATACGCAGTATTTT. Translating gives CSVEVAGGGTDTQYF.

The chain is built from TRBV7-2 and TRBJ2-7; 9 bases line up with TRBD2. V dropped 1 base and J dropped 5; count of bases not matched to a gene: 6. Per germline, CDR1 SGHTA and CDR2 FQGNSA. The CDR3 sequence is 15 residues long. CDR3 protein: CASSLGVAGVDEQYF. The CDR3 DNA is TGTGCCAGCAGCTTAGGGGTAGCGGGAGTGGACGAGCAGTACTTC.

This chain links TRBV19 with TRBJ2-1, with 9 bases identical to TRBD2. The junction had 9 bases not matched to a gene; V was cut back by 8 bases and J by 7 bases. The germline V gene encodes CDR1 LNHDA and CDR2 SQIVND (reference sequence). The CDR3 is 14 residues long. Here the CDR3 reads CASSGAGGRNEQFF. CDR3 sequence (DNA): TGTGCCAGTTCTGGGGCGGGAGGGAGGAATGAGCAGTTCTTC.

The chain links TRBV28 to TRBJ1-3, with TRBD1 matching 8 bases. The V gene's germline CDR1 is MDHEN and CDR2 SYDVKM. J was trimmed by 3 bases and V by 4 bases; bases with no gene match: 2. CDR3 length: 14 amino acids. CDR3 coding DNA: TGTGCCAGCAGTTCCAGGGGGCTTGGAAACACCATATATTTT. Its protein product is CASSSRGLGNTIYF.

The V call is TRBV30, the J call TRBJ2-2, with 8 bases identical to TRBD2. CDR3 length equals 21 residues. The trim removed 1 base at V and 0 bases at J, leaving 19 bases unmatched. Germline CDR1 is GTSNPN and CDR2 is SVGIG (reference sequence). The DNA for the CDR3 is TGTGCCTGGAGTGGAGCTCTTGGGGGTACTAGCGGTAAACCGAACACCGGGGAGCTGTTTTTT. Translated, it gives CAWSGALGGTSGKPNTGELFF.

The gene calls are TRBV7-9 and TRBJ2-2; 10 bases agree with TRBD1. The CDR3 has 18 amino acids. J gave up 0 bases and V 1 base, and 5 bases lay outside the gene matches. Germline values: CDR1 SEHNR, CDR2 FQNEAQ (reference sequence). The CDR3 bases are TGTGCCAGCAGCTTAGGTTTCGGACAGGGGGCGAACACCGGGGAGCTGTTTTTT. This translates into CASSLGFGQGANTGELFF.

The chain links TRBV28 to TRBJ1-6; 11 nucleotides align to TRBD1. CDR3 length: 15 amino acids. Germline CDR1 MDHEN, CDR2 SYDVKM. V dropped 6 bases and J dropped 5; count of bases not matched to a gene: 3. The CDR3 protein is CASRRDRGDNSPLHF. As DNA, the CDR3 is TGTGCCAGCAGAAGGGACAGGGGGGATAATTCACCCCTCCACTTT. The variable domain in full, completed from reference TRBV28 and TRBJ1-6, reads DVKVTQSSRYLVKRTGEKVFLECVQDMDHENMFWYRQDPGLGLRLIYFSYDVKMKEKGDIPEGYSVSREKKERFSLILESASTNQTSMYLCASRRDRGDNSPLHFGNGTRLTVT.

The chain couples TRBV7-9 to TRBJ2-2; 8 bases agree with TRBD2. This CDR3 spans 15 amino acids. Germline CDR1 reads SEHNR; CDR2 reads FQNEAQ (reference sequence). Losses at the gene ends were 7 bases for V and 0 bases for J; bases not matched to a gene: 4. CDR3 residues: CASTGGAPNTGELFF. CDR3 nucleotides: TGTGCCAGCACCGGGGGGGCGCCGAACACCGGGGAGCTGTTTTTT. The entire variable domain, with the rest obtained from reference TRBV7-9 and TRBJ2-2, is as follows: DTGVSQNPRHKITKRGQNVTFRCDPISEHNRLYWYRQTLGQGPEFLTYFQNEAQLEKSRLLSDRFSAERPKGSFSTLEIQRTEQGDSAMYLCASTGGAPNTGELFFGEGSRLTVL.

The chain links TRBV6-5 to TRBJ2-1, with D uncertain. There are 11 residues in the CDR3. V was pared by 7 bases and J by 4 bases, with 5 bases between. Looked up from germline, CDR1 is MNHEY and CDR2 is SVGAGI. CDR3 loop: CASTSYNEQFF. The CDR3 bases are TGTGCCAGCACCAGTTACAATGAGCAGTTCTTC.

This sequence joins TRBV28 and TRBJ2-5; the D gene is possibly TRBD1 (6 bases). The CDR3 length is 15 residues. Trimming took 2 bases from V and 7 from J, leaving 17 bases between them. Germline assignment: CDR1 MDHEN and CDR2 SYDVKM. CDR3 in DNA: TGTGCCAGCAGTTTACCGGACAGTCTTGGAGTGACCCAGTACTTC. As protein: CASSLPDSLGVTQYF.

The chain couples TRBV7-2 to TRBJ2-7; D uncertain. Trimming removed 5 bases from V and 3 bases from J, with 5 bases in between. The CDR3 contains 11 residues. Germline V gives CDR1 SGHTA, CDR2 FQGNSA. CDR3 sequence: CASSLHYEQYF. The CDR3 nucleotides read TGTGCCAGCAGCCTACACTACGAGCAGTACTTC.

V is TRBV6-1 and J is TRBJ1-6, with D possibly being TRBD1 (6 bases). Germline-derived CDR1 and CDR2 are MNHNS and SASEGT. The CDR3 is 15 residues long. The germline V and J ends were trimmed by 3 bases and 3 bases, with 9 bases remaining between them. CDR3 in DNA: TGTGCCAGCAGTGATACAGGGTTCTATAATTCACCCCTCCACTTT. Translated, it gives CASSDTGFYNSPLHF.

J is TRBJ1-1 and V is TRBV7-9, with D possibly matching TRBD1 (5 bases). V was cut by 2 bases and J by 11 bases, with 15 bases left in between. The CDR3 runs to 13 residues. Germline loops: CDR1 SEHNR, CDR2 FQNEAQ (reference sequence). CDR3 bases: TGTGCCAGCAGCTTACAACAGGCGGAGGCGGCTTTCTTT. The encoded protein is CASSLQQAEAAFF.

The chain joins TRBV5-1 to TRBJ2-2; 16 bases are shared with TRBD2. CDR1 SGHRS and CDR2 YFSETQ come from the germline V gene. The CDR3 consists of 16 residues. With V trimmed by 3 bases and J by 12 bases, 8 bases remained unmatched. CDR3 region: CASSSTGTSGRGKLFF. The CDR3 bases are TGCGCCAGCAGCTCGACTGGGACTAGCGGGAGGGGTAAGCTGTTTTTT. Filled out from reference TRBV5-1 and TRBJ2-2, the complete variable domain reads KAGVTQTPRYLIKTRGQQVTLSCSPISGHRSVSWYQQTPGQGLQFLFEYFSETQRNKGNFPGRFSGRQFSNSRSEMNVSTLELGDSALYLCASSSTGTSGRGKLFFGEGSRLTVL.

The CDR3 region is CASSLVGQDLAGGLEQYF. The CDR3 nucleotides are TGCGCCAGCAGCTTGGTCGGTCAGGACCTAGCGGGAGGCCTCGAGCAGTACTTC. The chain combines TRBV5-1 with TRBJ2-7, with 11 bases fitting TRBD2. Germline assignment: CDR1 SGHRS and CDR2 YFSETQ. There are 18 residues in the CDR3. Trimming removed 0 bases from V and 6 bases from J; junction bases left unmatched: 14.